This T cell receptor (beta chain) is from a study of T-cell reconstitution after alpha-beta-depleted transplantation in children. During its preparation, the TCRbeta library received unique molecular identifiers. A single record per CDR3 protein comes from TCRdb applying MiXCR to the PCR reads. Seen here are roughly 300,000 distinct CDR3 sequences, approximately 9.8% observed once, and the top ten hold roughly a tenth. This clonotype came up many times. An end of the junction differs from the germline gene, which may be a read error. CDR1 and CDR2 (germline): SSHAT, FNYEAQ (reference sequence). This CDR3 region has 15 residues.

This clonotype was sampled from a human donor who donated a stem cell graft to a child with SCID. The J gene is TRBJ2-6, the V gene TRBV7-7; TRBD2 matches 8 bases. The input for sequencing was PBMCs from the stem cell graft donor, taken from the stem cell graft. CDR3 amino acids: CASSLAGTGANVLTF. CDR3 coding DNA: TGTGCTAGCAGCTTAGCGGGGACTGGGGCCAACGTCCTGACTTTC.